Presented here are 26 T cell receptor beta chains from one specimen sequenced in a study of graft-versus-host responses after intestinal transplantation. Profiling relied on immunoSEQ multiplex PCR, and the TCRdb table lists in-frame clones only, not all of them. This table holds approximately 18,000 clones, approximately 95% found once. Here the sequenced sample was PBMCs, taken 23 days after intestinal transplant. These receptors all come from a human patient who received an intestinal transplant, so some T cells may come from the graft donor.

The V gene is TRBV5-4, the J gene TRBJ2-1; 11 positions agree with TRBD2. The CDR3 has 15 residues. Germline trimming cut 2 bases from V and 4 bases from J; bases unmatched to any gene: 2. In germline, CDR1 is SGHNT, CDR2 YYREEE (reference sequence). The CDR3 bases are TGTGCCAGCAGCTTTAGCGGGAGGGGTTACAATGAGCAGTTCTTC. This gives the protein CASSFSGRGYNEQFF.

The V call is TRBV5-8, the J call TRBJ1-5; D ambiguous. The CDR3 is made up of 15 amino acids. Germline CDR1 is SGHTS and CDR2 is YDEGEE. V was shortened by 0 bases and J by 0 bases, with 7 bases between the two germline ends. The CDR3 is CASSLAGNSNQPQHF. CDR3 bases: TGTGCCAGCAGCTTGGCCGGAAATAGCAATCAGCCCCAGCATTTT.

The J gene is TRBJ2-7, the V gene TRBV11-2, with D tentatively TRBD2 (5 bases). Germline V gene data show CDR1 as SGHAT and CDR2 as FQNNGV. Trimming cost V 7 bases and J 7 bases, with 14 bases left between them. There are 12 residues in the CDR3. The DNA of the CDR3 is TGTGCCAGCACCCCTCTGGGAGTGGAGCAGTACTTC. It encodes CASTPLGVEQYF.

The DNA of the CDR3 is TGTGCATTCCTCGCGGGGGGACCTTGGTTGGAGACCCAGTACTTC. Protein: CAFLAGGPWLETQYF. The V call is TRBV2, the J call TRBJ2-5, with 8 bases matching TRBD2. Germline assignment: CDR1 SNHLY and CDR2 FYNNEI. CDR3 length equals 15 residues.

The rearrangement joins TRBV4-1 to TRBJ2-5; D remains ambiguous. Germline lookup yields CDR1 MGHRA and CDR2 YSYEKL. V was shortened by 1 base and J by 1 base, with 7 bases between the two germline ends. The CDR3 is made up of 14 amino acids. Here the CDR3 DNA reads TGCGCCAGCAGCCAAGTCCTAGGCCAAGAGACCCAGTACTTC. Its translation is CASSQVLGQETQYF.

The J gene is TRBJ2-1, the V gene TRBV28; D is unresolved. The CDR3 length is 15 residues. The germline V and J ends were trimmed by 8 bases and 2 bases, with 16 bases remaining between them. Germline V gene data show CDR1 as MDHEN and CDR2 as SYDVKM. The DNA of the CDR3 is TGTGCCAGCCAGCCCGGAATTTCCACCTACAATGAGCAGTTCTTC. Amino acid sequence: CASQPGISTYNEQFF.

J is TRBJ2-1 and V is TRBV27; TRBD2 is a possible D gene (6 bases). CDR1 MNHEY and CDR2 SMNVEV come from the germline V gene (reference sequence). The CDR3 extends over 11 amino acids. V dropped 6 bases and J dropped 6 bases, with 6 bases sitting between them. Here the CDR3 reads CASRLANEQFF. The CDR3 region has the DNA TGTGCCAGCAGACTAGCCAATGAGCAGTTCTTC.

V is TRBV9 and J is TRBJ2-3, with 8 bases fitting TRBD2. V lost 4 bases and J lost 2; bases outside the gene matches: 6. The CDR3 is 15 residues long. The V gene's germline CDR1 is SGDLS and CDR2 YYNGEE. CDR3: CASSKGTRDTDTQYF. The CDR3 region has the DNA TGTGCCAGCAGCAAAGGGACTAGAGACACAGATACGCAGTATTTT.

The table lists this clone with a count of one. V gene TRBV29-1 combines with J gene TRBJ2-5, with TRBD2 matching 8 bases. Germline loops: CDR1 SQVTM, CDR2 ANQGSEA. This CDR3 region has 17 residues. The DNA of the CDR3 is TGCAGGCCCGGGACTAGTCCGAAACCCAATAAGGGAGAGACCCAGTACTTC. Protein product: CRPGTSPKPNKGETQYF.

The V and J genes are TRBV27 and TRBJ2-7, with 9 bases that match TRBD1. With V trimmed by 2 bases and J by 2 bases, 7 bases remained unmatched. The CDR3 extends over 16 amino acids. Germline CDR1 reads MNHEY; CDR2 reads SMNVEV (reference sequence). The CDR3 coding sequence is TGTGCCAGCAGTTTAGTTGGCGGGACAGGGACCTACGAGCAGTACTTC. Amino acids: CASSLVGGTGTYEQYF.

The V and J genes are TRBV5-6 and TRBJ2-1, with 9 bases aligning to TRBD1. This CDR3 has 17 residues. Looked up from germline, CDR1 is SGHDT and CDR2 is YYEEEE. Trimming took 4 bases from V and 4 from J; bases not matched to a gene: 12. The CDR3 coding sequence is TGTGCCAGCAGCGACCTTCGGGGACAGGGTGATTACAATGAGCAGTTCTTC. As protein: CASSDLRGQGDYNEQFF. Full variable domain (rest looked up from reference TRBV5-6 and TRBJ2-1): DAGVTQSPTHLIKTRGQQVTLRCSPKSGHDTVSWYQQALGQGPQFIFQYYEEEERQRGNFPDRFSGHQFPNYSSELNVNALLLGDSALYLCASSDLRGQGDYNEQFFGPGTRLTVL.

The chain carries TRBV28 and TRBJ2-1, with 7 bases identical to TRBD1. Germline-derived CDR1 and CDR2 are MDHEN and SYDVKM. Germline trimming cut 3 bases from V and 7 bases from J; bases unmatched to any gene: 15. The CDR3 loop spans 17 amino acids. Here the CDR3 reads CASSFLYRDRVWNEQFF. The CDR3 DNA follows: TGTGCCAGCAGTTTTCTATACCGGGACAGAGTGTGGAATGAGCAGTTCTTC.

The chain joins TRBV19 to TRBJ1-2; D unresolved. Trimming shortened V by 8 bases and J by 1 base, and 8 bases separated the two germline ends. This CDR3 contains 12 residues. Germline V gene sequence: CDR1 LNHDA, CDR2 SQIVND (reference sequence). The CDR3 protein is CASDSDNYGYTF. DNA of the CDR3: TGTGCCAGTGACTCGGATAACTATGGCTACACCTTC. The variable domain in full, with the rest retrieved from reference TRBV19 and TRBJ1-2, is DGGITQSPKYLFRKEGQNVTLSCEQNLNHDAMYWYRQDPGQGLRLIYYSQIVNDFQKGDIAEGYSVSREKKESFPLTVTSAQKNPTAFYLCASDSDNYGYTFGSGTRLTVV.

V and J are TRBV7-9 and TRBJ2-1; D gene unclear. Trimming removed 1 base from V and 9 bases from J, with 1 base in between. CDR3 length: 10 amino acids. Germline CDR1 is SEHNR and CDR2 is FQNEAQ (reference sequence). CDR3 amino acids: CASSLVEQFF. The CDR3 nucleotides are TGTGCCAGCAGCTTAGTTGAGCAGTTCTTC. The whole variable domain, remainder taken from reference TRBV7-9 and TRBJ2-1, is DTGVSQNPRHKITKRGQNVTFRCDPISEHNRLYWYRQTLGQGPEFLTYFQNEAQLEKSRLLSDRFSAERPKGSFSTLEIQRTEQGDSAMYLCASSLVEQFFGPGTRLTVL.

V and J are TRBV19 and TRBJ2-5, with a possible D match to TRBD1 (6 bases). Germline V gives CDR1 LNHDA, CDR2 SQIVND (reference sequence). Trimming left V 4 bases short and J 0 bases short, with 12 bases between. The CDR3 contains 15 residues. The CDR3 sequence: CASSTGTGYQETQYF. CDR3 coding DNA: TGTGCCAGTAGTACGGGAACAGGGTACCAAGAGACCCAGTACTTC.

V usage is TRBV6-5 and J usage is TRBJ2-7, with 7 bases fitting TRBD1. Germline V gene data show CDR1 as MNHEY and CDR2 as SVGAGI. J was trimmed by 2 bases and V by 2 bases; bases with no gene match: 3. The CDR3 is made up of 14 amino acids. The DNA for the CDR3 is TGTGCCAGCAGTTACGGGACAGAAGCCTACGAGCAGTACTTC. Translating gives CASSYGTEAYEQYF.

The chain recombines TRBV6-5 with TRBJ2-1; D unclear. This CDR3 comprises 10 residues. Germline V lookup: CDR1 MNHEY, CDR2 SVGAGI. V was trimmed by 5 bases and J by 5 bases, leaving 1 base between them. The CDR3, as DNA: TGTGCCAGCAGTGACAATGAGCAGTTCTTC. It is translated as CASSDNEQFF.

V gene TRBV7-6 combines with J gene TRBJ2-3; possibly TRBD1 or TRBD2 for D (7 bases each). Per germline, CDR1 SGHVS and CDR2 FNYEAQ. Trimming took 1 base from V and 2 from J, leaving 22 bases between them. This CDR3 region has 19 residues. The CDR3 region has the DNA TGTGCCAGCAGCTTAGACATAGCGGGCTTCGACAGGGACACAGATACGCAGTATTTT. It specifies CASSLDIAGFDRDTDTQYF.

The chain employs TRBV28 and TRBJ1-2; 8 nucleotides agree with TRBD1. The CDR3 runs to 13 residues. CDR1 and CDR2 (germline): MDHEN, SYDVKM. After removal of 6 bases from V and 4 bases from J, the junction contained 4 bases not matched to a gene. The CDR3 DNA follows: TGTGCCAGCAGCAATCAGGGGGCCTATGGCTACACCTTC. Translation gives CASSNQGAYGYTF.

The chain has TRBV30 and TRBJ1-5, with 7 bases matching TRBD1. Germline V CDR1 and CDR2: GTSNPN, SVGIG (reference sequence). Trimming took 4 bases from V and 4 from J; bases not matched to a gene: 7. The CDR3 contains 14 residues. CDR3 sequence: CAWKMAGGNQPQHF. In DNA, the CDR3 is TGTGCCTGGAAGATGGCAGGGGGGAATCAGCCCCAGCATTTT.

V gene TRBV11-2 combines with J gene TRBJ2-7; TRBD2 matches at 7 bases. V lost 5 bases and J lost 2; bases outside the gene matches: 6. CDR1 and CDR2 from the germline V gene are SGHAT and FQNNGV. This CDR3 comprises 14 residues. The CDR3 sequence: CASSHWGLTYEQYF. Written as DNA, the CDR3 is TGTGCCAGCAGCCACTGGGGACTAACCTACGAGCAGTACTTC.

This rearrangement joins TRBV18 to TRBJ1-3; D not resolved. CDR3 length: 15 residues. V was pared by 3 bases and J by 0 bases, with 9 bases between. From germline, CDR1 is KGHSH and CDR2 LQKENI. The CDR3 reads CASSPSTPSGNTIYF. The CDR3, as DNA: TGTGCCAGCTCACCCTCAACTCCCTCTGGAAACACCATATATTTT.

J is TRBJ1-1 and V is TRBV5-5, with no clear D. Germline loops: CDR1 SGHKS, CDR2 YYEKEE (reference sequence). Trimming took off 1 base at V and 11 bases at J, with 12 bases between the two ends. The CDR3 length is 12 residues. CDR3 DNA: TGTGCCAGCAGCTTGTCCGCCCAAGAGGCTTTCTTT. This codes for CASSLSAQEAFF. The variable domain in full, completed from reference TRBV5-5 and TRBJ1-1, reads DAGVTQSPTHLIKTRGQQVTLRCSPISGHKSVSWYQQVLGQGPQFIFQYYEKEERGRGNFPDRFSARQFPNYSSELNVNALLLGDSALYLCASSLSAQEAFFGQGTRLTVV.

This chain connects TRBV5-4 to TRBJ2-7; tentatively, D is TRBD1 (5 bases). The V end lost 0 bases, the J end lost 3 bases, and 10 bases lay between the germline ends. The CDR3 sequence is 14 residues long. Germline V gene lookup returns CDR1 SGHNT and CDR2 YYREEE (reference sequence). This chain's CDR3 is CASSLAVRGYEQYF. For the CDR3, the DNA is TGTGCCAGCAGCTTGGCCGTAAGGGGCTACGAGCAGTACTTC.

The rearrangement uses TRBV4-1 and TRBJ1-5; D may be TRBD1 (5 bases). Trimming shortened V by 4 bases and J by 4 bases, and 11 bases separated the two germline ends. Germline CDR1 reads MGHRA; CDR2 reads YSYEKL. The CDR3 consists of 14 residues. This CDR3 is CASSRGTANQPQHF. CDR3 DNA sequence: TGCGCCAGCAGCCGCGGGACGGCAAATCAGCCCCAGCATTTT.

This chain uses TRBV6-5 with TRBJ1-2, with a possible D match to TRBD1 (6 bases). The germline gives CDR1 MNHEY, CDR2 SVGAGI. The CDR3 runs to 13 residues. The V end was cut by 2 bases, the J end by 8 bases, with 12 bases between. The CDR3 spells CASSYGGARGYTF. CDR3 sequence (DNA): TGTGCCAGCAGTTACGGGGGGGCGCGCGGCTACACCTTC.